The rows below give T cell receptor beta chains drawn from one sample of a study of identical twins. TCRdb analysed the 5' RACE reads with MiXCR anew, one entry per CDR3 protein. Of about 570,000 distinct CDR3 sequences listed, 9% to 10% were seen once; the top ten hold under 3.5%. The same sample was also used in a study of yellow fever vaccine responses in identical twins.

The sample comprised PBMCs. These receptors all stem from a woman aged 18-29 years in good health. Each CDR3 is given with its conserved first and last residue. D genes are given only for firm matches. The size entry is marked missing in some rows and otherwise reads once, few, many or a size class.

>TRBV15|TRBD1|many|TRBJ1-1
CATSRDSGTVAFF
TGTGCCACCAGCAGAGATAGTGGGACAGTGGCTTTCTTT
>TRBV11-2|-|-|TRBJ2-5
CASSLSRVLQETQYF
TGTGCCAGCAGCTTATCGCGGGTACTCCAAGAGACCCAGTACTTC
>TRBV12-3/TRBV12-4|TRBD2|many|TRBJ2-7
CASSRSGTGSYEQYF
TGTGCCAGCAGTCGTAGCGGGACCGGCTCCTACGAGCAGTACTTC
>TRBV5-1|-|many|TRBJ1-2
CASSTSGSDYGYTF
TGCGCCAGCAGCACCTCCGGGAGCGACTATGGCTACACCTTC
>TRBV2|-|once|TRBJ2-6
CAIRPGTSNGANVLTF
TGTGCCATCCGTCCCGGGACGTCGAACGGGGCCAACGTCCTGACTTTC
>TRBV4-3|-|-|TRBJ2-5
CASSQSRFQETQYF
TGCGCCAGCAGCCAATCACGCTTCCAAGAGACCCAGTACTTC
>TRBV12-3/TRBV12-4|-|-|TRBJ1-2
CASSLHLQSYGYTF
TGTGCCAGCAGTTTACATTTACAATCCTATGGCTACACCTTC
>TRBV6-1|-|few|TRBJ1-6
CASSPRGPFNSPLHF
TGTGCCAGCAGTCCCCGGGGACCATTTAATTCACCCCTCCACTTT
>TRBV11-3|TRBD2|-|TRBJ2-1
CASSETSGSYNEQFF
TGTGCCAGCAGCGAGACTAGCGGGAGTTACAATGAGCAGTTCTTC
>TRBV12-3/TRBV12-4|-|many|TRBJ2-1
CASRQGGEQFF
TGTGCCAGCAGGCAGGGCGGTGAGCAGTTCTTC
>TRBV11-2|-|-|TRBJ2-3
CASSPGVDTQYF
TGTGCCAGCAGCCCAGGGGTGGATACGCAGTATTTT
>TRBV11-2|-|-|TRBJ1-2
CASSSSAGVGYTF
TGTGCCAGCAGCTCCTCCGCAGGGGTAGGCTACACCTTC
>TRBV14|-|-|TRBJ2-1
CASSSFPEYNEQFF
TGTGCCAGCAGCAGCTTCCCCGAATACAATGAGCAGTTCTTC
>TRBV15|-|-|TRBJ2-3
CATSRDQLITDTQYF
TGTGCCACCAGCAGAGATCAGTTAATCACAGATACGCAGTATTTT
>TRBV30|TRBD1|-|TRBJ2-2
CASNRGRGTGELFF
TGTGCCTCCAACAGGGGGCGCGGCACCGGGGAGCTGTTTTTT
>TRBV29-1|-|few|TRBJ2-2
CSGLSLTGELFF
TGCAGCGGTCTAAGCCTCACCGGGGAGCTGTTTTTT
>TRBV20-1|TRBD1|few|TRBJ2-7
CSAADRGLTYEQYF
TGCAGTGCTGCGGACAGGGGGCTAACCTACGAGCAGTACTTC
>TRBV2|-|many|TRBJ2-4
CASSEAWGKKNIQYF
TGTGCCAGCAGTGAGGCCTGGGGCAAAAAAAACATTCAGTACTTC
>TRBV30|-|many|TRBJ2-1
CAWTASSYNEQFF
TGTGCCTGGACGGCAAGCTCCTACAATGAGCAGTTCTTC
>TRBV3-1|-|-|TRBJ1-2
CASSQGGGSSYGYTF
TGTGCCAGCAGCCAAGGTGGGGGGAGTAGCTATGGCTACACCTTC
>TRBV20-1|-|few|TRBJ2-7
CSARAGAYEQYF
TGCAGTGCTAGGGCAGGGGCCTACGAGCAGTACTTC
>TRBV12-3/TRBV12-4|TRBD1|many|TRBJ2-5
CASSLARDRAGETQYF
TGTGCCAGCAGTCTCGCCCGGGACAGGGCTGGGGAGACCCAGTACTTC
>TRBV19|-|few|TRBJ2-5
CASNQGPSRGTQYF
TGTGCCAGTAACCAGGGACCAAGCCGGGGGACCCAGTACTTC
>TRBV2|-|few|TRBJ1-1
CASIEGDTEAFF
TGTGCCAGCATAGAGGGGGACACTGAAGCTTTCTTT
>TRBV7-8|-|few|TRBJ2-3
CASSLVGRGTDTQYF
TGTGCCAGCAGCTTAGTCGGGCGGGGCACAGATACGCAGTATTTT
>TRBV6-5|TRBD2|few|TRBJ2-7
CASSYGSGRAGEQYF
TGTGCCAGCAGTTACGGGAGCGGGAGGGCTGGGGAGCAGTACTTC
>TRBV7-8|-|many|TRBJ1-5
CASSLVESYQPQHF
TGTGCCAGCAGCTTAGTCGAGAGTTATCAGCCCCAGCATTTT
>TRBV7-9|TRBD2|-|TRBJ2-1
CASSRPAGGSYNEQFF
TGTGCCAGCAGCCGCCCGGCGGGAGGCTCCTACAATGAGCAGTTCTTC
>TRBV29-1|-|-|TRBJ2-1
CSVEGNEQFF
TGCAGCGTTGAAGGTAATGAGCAGTTCTTC
>TRBV5-5|-|-|TRBJ2-7
CASSLPGGVYEQYF
TGTGCCAGCAGCTTGCCAGGAGGAGTCTACGAGCAGTACTTC
>TRBV6-1|TRBD2|many|TRBJ2-3
CASSPLTASSGGTGNTQYF
TGTGCCAGCAGCCCCTTGACTGCATCTAGCGGGGGAACGGGGAATACGCAGTATTTT
>TRBV7-9|-|many|TRBJ2-2
CASSLVGTTGELFF
TGTGCCAGCAGCTTAGTAGGGACTACCGGGGAGCTGTTTTTT
>TRBV20-1|-|few|TRBJ1-6
CSASRANSPLHF
TGCAGTGCTAGCCGGGCCAATTCACCCCTCCACTTT
>TRBV6-1|TRBD1|many|TRBJ1-5
CASSIGQGNQPQHF
TGTGCCAGCAGTATAGGACAGGGGAATCAGCCCCAGCATTTT
>TRBV5-6|-|-|TRBJ2-7
CASSLGSGTYEQYF
TGTGCCAGCAGCTTGGGTAGCGGAACCTACGAGCAGTACTTC
>TRBV2|-|few|TRBJ2-7
CASTGRGSYEQYF
TGTGCCAGCACCGGCAGGGGTTCCTACGAGCAGTACTTC
>TRBV3-1|-|many|TRBJ1-1
CASSQYDVDTEAFF
TGTGCCAGCAGCCAATACGACGTGGACACTGAAGCTTTCTTT